One sample yielded the 25 T cell receptor beta chains listed below, sequenced in a study of shared clonotypes between healthy human individuals. Generated by immunoSEQ multiplex PCR, the TCRdb table keeps only in-frame clones and is missing some. The profile shows 2 million to 2.5 million clones, roughly 90% of them singletons. The sample taken for sequencing was naive CD4+ T cells from PBMCs. Regarding subset: CD45RA+ positively selected. Receptors originate from a man aged 18 to 30 in good health. Some clones in this sample may be carry-over from other donors' samples.

The chain couples TRBV6-1 to TRBJ2-7; possibly TRBD1 for D (5 bases). Germline V lookup: CDR1 MNHNS, CDR2 SASEGT. V lost 6 bases and J 1 base, leaving 10 bases between the germline ends. This CDR3 is built from 13 residues. DNA for the CDR3: TGTGCCAGCAGAATAGGGGTTTCCTACGAGCAGTACTTC. This translates into CASRIGVSYEQYF.

This clone was detected once. The chain uses TRBV2 and TRBJ2-1; D unresolved. Trimming shortened V by 4 bases and J by 0 bases, and 7 bases separated the two germline ends. This CDR3 contains 14 residues. CDR1 is SNHLY, CDR2 FYNNEI, per germline. CDR3: CASSVDGSYNEQFF. CDR3 coding DNA: TGTGCCAGCAGTGTTGACGGCTCCTACAATGAGCAGTTCTTC. Combining the CDR3 with reference TRBV2 and TRBJ2-1 gives the whole variable domain EPEVTQTPSHQVTQMGQEVILRCVPISNHLYFYWYRQILGQKVEFLVSFYNNEISEKSEIFDDQFSVERPDGSNFTLKIRSTKLEDSAMYFCASSVDGSYNEQFFGPGTRLTVL.

This chain links TRBV7-2 with TRBJ2-7; 11 bases line up with TRBD2. Germline-derived CDR1 and CDR2 are SGHTA and FQGNSA. V lost 3 bases and J lost 0; bases outside the gene matches: 7. This CDR3 contains 17 residues. The CDR3 spells CASSLMGLAVSSYEQYF. DNA for the CDR3: TGTGCCAGCAGCTTGATGGGACTAGCGGTAAGCTCCTACGAGCAGTACTTC. The full variable domain, completed using reference TRBV7-2 and TRBJ2-7, is GAGVSQSPSNKVTEKGKDVELRCDPISGHTALYWYRQSLGQGLEFLIYFQGNSAPDKSGLPSDRFSAERTGGSVSTLTIQRTQQEDSAVYLCASSLMGLAVSSYEQYFGPGTRLTVT.

This sequence joins TRBV30 and TRBJ1-1, with D uncertain. V shed 6 bases and J shed 4 bases, with 15 bases lying between them. CDR3 length: 13 residues. Germline values: CDR1 GTSNPN, CDR2 SVGIG (reference sequence). CDR3 in amino acids: CACPSVESTEAFF. For the CDR3, the DNA is TGTGCCTGCCCGTCCGTGGAGAGCACTGAAGCTTTCTTT.

The rearrangement joins TRBV7-8 to TRBJ2-3; D unclear. The CDR3 runs to 15 residues. Germline V gives CDR1 SGHVS, CDR2 FQNEAQ. V lost 1 base and J 3 bases, leaving 11 bases between the germline ends. CDR3 nucleotides: TGTGCCAGCAGCTTAGGCGGAAGCTATACAGATACGCAGTATTTT. Translation: CASSLGGSYTDTQYF.

The rearrangement uses TRBV4-3 and TRBJ1-2; TRBD1 is a possible D gene (6 bases). The length of the CDR3 is 14 residues. V gave up 4 bases and J gave up 3 bases, with 12 bases separating them. The V gene's germline CDR1 is LGHNA and CDR2 YSLEER. The CDR3 protein is CASSLEQGYYGYTF. The DNA of the CDR3 is TGCGCCAGCAGCCTCGAGCAGGGGTACTATGGCTACACCTTC.

This chain connects TRBV7-3 to TRBJ2-1; unclear D gene. The length of the CDR3 is 14 residues. Trimming took 5 bases from V and 8 from J, leaving 16 bases between them. CDR1 and CDR2 (germline): SGHTA, FQGTGA. In DNA form, the CDR3 reads TGTGCCAGCAGCCCGGCCCTGATGCAGGATGAGCAGTTCTTC. Residues: CASSPALMQDEQFF. Complete variable domain (other parts from reference TRBV7-3 and TRBJ2-1): GAGVSQTPSNKVTEKGKYVELRCDPISGHTALYWYRQSLGQGPEFLIYFQGTGAADDSGLPNDRFFAVRPEGSVSTLKIQRTERGDSAVYLCASSPALMQDEQFFGPGTRLTVL.

This chain links TRBV5-6 with TRBJ1-1; D unclear. Germline CDR1 and CDR2: SGHDT and YYEEEE. CDR3 length: 14 amino acids. The ends were cut back, 4 bases at V and 7 bases at J, with 17 bases in the middle. CDR3 sequence reads: CASSHGPGYYEAFF. Written as DNA, the CDR3 is TGTGCCAGCAGCCACGGACCGGGGTACTATGAAGCTTTCTTT.

The chain recombines TRBV18 with TRBJ2-7; no reliable D call. This CDR3 contains 14 residues. Between the trimmed V and J ends, which lost 4 bases and 2 bases, there was a span of 12 bases. Germline V gene lookup returns CDR1 KGHSH and CDR2 LQKENI. CDR3 nucleotide sequence: TGTGCCAGCTCACTATACAAGGCGACCTACGAGCAGTACTTC. Translation: CASSLYKATYEQYF.

The chain combines TRBV6-1 with TRBJ1-5, with D unresolved. There are 18 residues in the CDR3. Germline V gene data show CDR1 as MNHNS and CDR2 as SASEGT. With 4 bases removed from V and 2 bases from J, the gap between germline ends came to 21 bases. CDR3 in DNA: TGTGCCAGCAGTGTGAACCCCGGCAGTACCACGGGCAATCAGCCCCAGCATTTT. Its translation: CASSVNPGSTTGNQPQHF.

This rearrangement joins TRBV18 to TRBJ2-2; D not certain. This CDR3 region has 16 residues. Per the germline V gene, CDR1 is KGHSH and CDR2 is LQKENI. V gave up 2 bases and J gave up 6 bases, with 16 bases separating them. CDR3 in amino acids: CASSPGVGVVSGELFF. The CDR3 DNA follows: TGTGCCAGCTCACCAGGGGTAGGCGTGGTTTCCGGGGAGCTGTTTTTT. Complete variable domain (other parts from reference TRBV18 and TRBJ2-2): NAGVMQNPRHLVRRRGQEARLRCSPMKGHSHVYWYRQLPEEGLKFMVYLQKENIIDESGMPKERFSAEFPKEGPSILRIQQVVRGDSAAYFCASSPGVGVVSGELFFGEGSRLTVL.

The V call is TRBV16, the J call TRBJ1-1, with unresolved D. V lost 0 bases, J lost 4 bases, and 6 bases lay in between. Germline CDR1 reads KGHSY; CDR2 reads FQNENV. CDR3 length: 13 residues. CDR3 nucleotide sequence: TGTGCCAGCAGCCAATCCGCCCTCACTGAAGCTTTCTTT. Residues: CASSQSALTEAFF.

The count of this clone is one. The J gene is TRBJ1-2, the V gene TRBV7-8; 10 nucleotides match TRBD1. The germline gives CDR1 SGHVS, CDR2 FQNEAQ. Trimming removed 1 base from V and 4 bases from J; junction bases left unmatched: 3. The CDR3 is 15 residues long. CDR3 sequence (DNA): TGTGCCAGCAGCTTAGTAGGGACAGGGGTCTATGGCTACACCTTC. Amino acids: CASSLVGTGVYGYTF.

The chain couples TRBV2 to TRBJ2-1; 15 bases agree with TRBD2. Trimming removed 6 bases from V and 2 bases from J; junction bases left unmatched: 8. Germline V gene data show CDR1 as SNHLY and CDR2 as FYNNEI. The CDR3 is made up of 18 amino acids. The CDR3 DNA follows: TGTGCCAGCAGGGATGGACTAGCGGGAGGGCCCCCCTACAATGAGCAGTTCTTC. It specifies CASRDGLAGGPPYNEQFF.

The rearrangement joins TRBV5-1 to TRBJ2-1, with 11 bases matching TRBD2. Per the germline V gene, CDR1 is SGHRS and CDR2 is YFSETQ. Trimming took 2 bases from V and 9 from J; bases not matched to a gene: 7. The CDR3 runs 15 residues. The DNA of the CDR3 is TGCGCCAGCAGCTTCATAGCGGGAGGGCCGGGTGAGCAGTTCTTC. This encodes CASSFIAGGPGEQFF.

The chain carries TRBV28 and TRBJ2-6; 11 bases are shared with TRBD1. Germline CDR1 is MDHEN and CDR2 is SYDVKM. The CDR3 has 15 residues. Trimming at V came to 8 bases and at J to 1 base, leaving 1 base not matched to a gene. CDR3 residues: CASWDRGSGANVLTF. CDR3 nucleotides: TGTGCCAGCTGGGACAGGGGGTCTGGGGCCAACGTCCTGACTTTC. Full variable domain (remainder filled in from reference TRBV28 and TRBJ2-6): DVKVTQSSRYLVKRTGEKVFLECVQDMDHENMFWYRQDPGLGLRLIYFSYDVKMKEKGDIPEGYSVSREKKERFSLILESASTNQTSMYLCASWDRGSGANVLTFGAGSRLTVL.

The CDR3 is CASSQGHRGPWGGYTF. CDR3 nucleotide sequence: TGCGCCAGCAGCCAAGGTCACAGGGGGCCCTGGGGTGGCTACACCTTC. The chain is built from TRBV4-1 and TRBJ1-2; TRBD1 aligns across 9 bases. Losses at the gene ends were 1 base for V and 7 bases for J; bases not matched to a gene: 10. Germline CDR1 MGHRA, CDR2 YSYEKL. The CDR3 length is 16 residues.

In nucleotides, the CDR3 is TGTGCCTGGACAGGGGAGGACATTCAGTACTTC. It codes for CAWTGEDIQYF. This chain links TRBV30 with TRBJ2-4; D might be TRBD1 or TRBD2, each matching 6 bases. Trimming stripped 4 bases from V and 8 bases from J, with 9 bases between. Germline V lookup: CDR1 GTSNPN, CDR2 SVGIG (reference sequence). CDR3 length: 11 residues.

The chain uses TRBV30 and TRBJ1-2, with D uncertain. The CDR3 has 13 amino acids. Germline V gene sequence: CDR1 GTSNPN, CDR2 SVGIG (reference sequence). Trimming took 0 bases from V and 2 from J, leaving 7 bases between them. In nucleotides, the CDR3 is TGTGCCTGGAGTGTTGAGGGCAACTATGGCTACACCTTC. It translates to CAWSVEGNYGYTF.

The chain couples TRBV5-4 to TRBJ1-1; D gene uncertain. The CDR3 is 17 amino acids. CDR1 is SGHNT, CDR2 YYREEE, per germline (reference sequence). V shed 4 bases and J shed 4 bases, with 23 bases lying between them. CDR3 nucleotide sequence: TGTGCCAGCAGCCAACCTGAAGGACCGAAGCGGGGCACTGAAGCTTTCTTT. As protein: CASSQPEGPKRGTEAFF.

The rearrangement uses TRBV28 and TRBJ1-4; 7 bases agree with TRBD1. The CDR3 length is 15 residues. V was pared by 7 bases and J by 7 bases, with 12 bases of the junction left unmatched. Germline CDR1 reads MDHEN; CDR2 reads SYDVKM. The CDR3 DNA reads as TGTGCCAGCATACAACGTTCAGGGGGTCCTGAAAAACTGTTTTTT. Translating it yields CASIQRSGGPEKLFF.

The chain couples TRBV18 to TRBJ1-2; perhaps TRBD1 as D (6 bases). The V gene's germline CDR1 is KGHSH and CDR2 LQKENI. Trimming removed 2 bases at V and 4 bases at J, with 14 bases between. The CDR3 contains 15 residues. CDR3 sequence: CASSPGGQGSYGYTF. In DNA, the CDR3 is TGTGCCAGCTCACCAGGAGGCCAGGGGAGCTATGGCTACACCTTC.

The chain joins TRBV4-2 to TRBJ2-2; TRBD2 aligns across 7 bases. The V and J ends lost 1 base and 5 bases, in that order; junction bases with no gene match: 7. The germline V gene encodes CDR1 LGHNA and CDR2 YNFKEQ. The CDR3 is 16 residues long. The CDR3 nucleotides are TGTGCCAGCAGCCAAGGGGCGGGAGAGGCGACCGGGGAGCTGTTTTTT. This translates into CASSQGAGEATGELFF.

A single count supports this clone. The chain joins TRBV7-9 to TRBJ2-1; D might be TRBD1 (6 bases). V was trimmed by 0 bases and J by 8 bases, leaving 8 bases between them. The CDR3 extends over 13 amino acids. The germline CDR1 and CDR2 sequences are SEHNR and FQNEAQ (reference sequence). For the CDR3, the DNA is TGTGCCAGCAGCTTAGCGGGGGCAGATGAGCAGTTCTTC. The encoded protein is CASSLAGADEQFF.

This chain uses TRBV7-9 with TRBJ2-4, with TRBD1 identical over 10 bases. Per germline, CDR1 SEHNR and CDR2 FQNEAQ (reference sequence). Trimming at V came to 11 bases and at J to 7 bases, leaving 14 bases not matched to a gene. CDR3 size: 15 residues. The CDR3 region has the DNA TGTGCCCCCGAGTTGATGGACAGGGGGATGAACATTCAGTACTTC. Translating it yields CAPELMDRGMNIQYF.